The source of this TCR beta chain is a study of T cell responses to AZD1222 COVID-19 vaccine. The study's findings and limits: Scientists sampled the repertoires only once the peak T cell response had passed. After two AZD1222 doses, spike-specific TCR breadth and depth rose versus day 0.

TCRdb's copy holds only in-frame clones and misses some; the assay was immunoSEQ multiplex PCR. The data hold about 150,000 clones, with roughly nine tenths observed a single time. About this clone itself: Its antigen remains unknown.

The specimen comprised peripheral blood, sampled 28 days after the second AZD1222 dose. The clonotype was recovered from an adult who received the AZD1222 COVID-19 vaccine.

CDR3 amino acids: CASSLGTPEKSLHF. DNA of the CDR3: TGTGCCAGCTCACTGGGGACTCCGGAGAAGTCCCTCCACTTT. This chain uses TRBV18 with TRBJ1-6, with D possibly being TRBD1 (5 bases). This CDR3 has 14 residues. CDR1 KGHSH and CDR2 LQKENI come from the germline V gene. V was pared by 4 bases and J by 14 bases, with 18 bases between.